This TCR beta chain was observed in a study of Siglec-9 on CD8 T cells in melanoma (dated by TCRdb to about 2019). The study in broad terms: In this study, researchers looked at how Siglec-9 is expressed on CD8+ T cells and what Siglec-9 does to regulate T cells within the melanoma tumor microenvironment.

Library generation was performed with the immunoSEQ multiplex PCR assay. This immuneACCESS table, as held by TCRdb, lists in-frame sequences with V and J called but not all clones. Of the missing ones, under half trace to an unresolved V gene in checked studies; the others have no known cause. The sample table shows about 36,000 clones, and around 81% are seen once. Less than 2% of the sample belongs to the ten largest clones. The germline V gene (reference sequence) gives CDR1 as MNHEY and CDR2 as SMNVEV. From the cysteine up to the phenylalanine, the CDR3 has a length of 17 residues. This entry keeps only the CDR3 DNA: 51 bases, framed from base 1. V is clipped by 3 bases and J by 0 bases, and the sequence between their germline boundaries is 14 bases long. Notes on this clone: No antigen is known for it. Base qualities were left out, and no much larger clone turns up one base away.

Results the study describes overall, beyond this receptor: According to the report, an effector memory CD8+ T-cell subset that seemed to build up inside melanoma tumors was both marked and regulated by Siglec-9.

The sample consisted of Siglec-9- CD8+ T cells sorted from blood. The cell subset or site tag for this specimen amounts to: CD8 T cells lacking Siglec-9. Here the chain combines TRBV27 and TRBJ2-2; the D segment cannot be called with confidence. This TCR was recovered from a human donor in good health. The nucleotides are TGTGCCAGCAGTTTTACGACTTATGCAGCGAACACCGGGGAGCTGTTTTTT. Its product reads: CASSFTTYAANTGELFF.